A selection of T cell receptor beta chains follows, all from one sample in a study of Ad26.COV2.S vaccination and SARS-CoV-2 variants. Measured with immunoSEQ multiplex PCR; TCRdb has only the in-frame clones, and not every one. The sample lists around 370,000 clones, approximately 81% occurring once. Material: peripheral blood, obtained in a trial of Ad26.COV2.S vaccine versus placebo. These TCRs come from a person aged 18-65 years who received the Ad26.COV2.S COVID-19 vaccine or a placebo. CDR3s include the opening cysteine and the closing phenylalanine or tryptophan. Each record gives: CDR3 DNA, CDR3 protein, D gene, J gene, V gene, clone size. The D gene is left open where the match is weak. A clone size is listed for some rows: how often the clone was seen (once, few, many), or a class if it is expanded.

CDR3nt: TGTGCCAGCTCACCACCGGGACACACTAACTATGGCTACACCTTC; CDR3aa: CASSPPGHTNYGYTF; d_gene: -; j_gene: TRBJ1-2; v_gene: TRBV18; abundance: -
CDR3nt: TGTGCCAGCAGCCAAGATGGAGAAAACGGCCATCAGCCCCAGCATTTT; CDR3aa: CASSQDGENGHQPQHF; d_gene: -; j_gene: TRBJ1-5; v_gene: TRBV3-1/TRBV3-2; abundance: -
CDR3nt: TGTGCCAGCAGCTTAGATCAGGGTCCCTCTCGCACTAGCACAGATACGCAGTATTTT; CDR3aa: CASSLDQGPSRTSTDTQYF; d_gene: -; j_gene: TRBJ2-3; v_gene: TRBV11-2; abundance: -
CDR3nt: TGTGCCAGCGGGATTGGGACAGGGCGTCAGCCCCAGCATTTT; CDR3aa: CASGIGTGRQPQHF; d_gene: TRBD1; j_gene: TRBJ1-5; v_gene: TRBV6-5; abundance: -
CDR3nt: TGTGCCAGTAAGACAGGGGACCTTAACACCGGGGAGCTGTTTTTT; CDR3aa: CASKTGDLNTGELFF; d_gene: TRBD1; j_gene: TRBJ2-2; v_gene: TRBV19; abundance: once
CDR3nt: TGTGCCAGCAGTTTAGTCCCCGCTGGTCTAGCAGCCAGCACAGATACGCAGTATTTT; CDR3aa: CASSLVPAGLAASTDTQYF; d_gene: -; j_gene: TRBJ2-3; v_gene: TRBV27; abundance: -
CDR3nt: TGCGCCAGCAGTGAGTCGACTTCGGGACTAGCGGGGGGTAGTGTCGGTGAGCAGTTCTTC; CDR3aa: CASSESTSGLAGGSVGEQFF; d_gene: TRBD2; j_gene: TRBJ2-1; v_gene: TRBV10-1; abundance: few
CDR3nt: TGCGCCAGCAGCTTTCGGGGTGACGAAAAACTGTTTTTT; CDR3aa: CASSFRGDEKLFF; d_gene: -; j_gene: TRBJ1-4; v_gene: TRBV5-1; abundance: -
CDR3nt: TGTGCCAGCTCGCGGGGCGGGGAGCTGTTTTTT; CDR3aa: CASSRGGELFF; d_gene: -; j_gene: TRBJ2-2; v_gene: TRBV6-5; abundance: -
CDR3nt: TGCGCCAGCAGCTTGGGGGAGTATAAGCAGTTCTTC; CDR3aa: CASSLGEYKQFF; d_gene: -; j_gene: TRBJ2-1; v_gene: TRBV5-1; abundance: once
CDR3nt: TGTGCCAGCAGGACGCTGAATTTGGGTAATGAGCAGTTCTTC; CDR3aa: CASRTLNLGNEQFF; d_gene: -; j_gene: TRBJ2-1; v_gene: TRBV2; abundance: -
CDR3nt: TGTGCCAGCAGTTACGTGAGCAATCAGCCCCAGCATTTT; CDR3aa: CASSYVSNQPQHF; d_gene: -; j_gene: TRBJ1-5; v_gene: TRBV6-2/TRBV6-3; abundance: -
CDR3nt: TGTGCCAGCAGTGAACTGAGCACTTTAGGGACTGAAGCTTTCTTT; CDR3aa: CASSELSTLGTEAFF; d_gene: -; j_gene: TRBJ1-1; v_gene: TRBV6-1; abundance: -
CDR3nt: TGCGCCAGCAGCCAAGACAGCCCCAATTCACCCCTCCACTTT; CDR3aa: CASSQDSPNSPLHF; d_gene: -; j_gene: TRBJ1-6; v_gene: TRBV5-1; abundance: -
CDR3nt: TGTGCCAGCCGACGACCTACAGGGGGGCCAAACTATGGCTACACCTTC; CDR3aa: CASRRPTGGPNYGYTF; d_gene: TRBD1; j_gene: TRBJ1-2; v_gene: TRBV27; abundance: -
CDR3nt: TGTGCCAGCCGAGGACTGCGTGATACGCAGTATTTT; CDR3aa: CASRGLRDTQYF; d_gene: -; j_gene: TRBJ2-3; v_gene: TRBV5-6; abundance: -
CDR3nt: TGTGCCAGCAGCCCGACGGAGCGGGGGGGCGCCGGGGAGCAGTACTTC; CDR3aa: CASSPTERGGAGEQYF; d_gene: TRBD2; j_gene: TRBJ2-7; v_gene: TRBV3-1/TRBV3-2; abundance: -
CDR3nt: TGCGCCAGCAGCCAAGATCGGCACCCCGGGGGGCCGAACACCGGGGAGCTGTTTTTT; CDR3aa: CASSQDRHPGGPNTGELFF; d_gene: -; j_gene: TRBJ2-2; v_gene: TRBV4-1; abundance: -
CDR3nt: TGTGCCAGCAGCCTTAGGGCGGGACAGGGATTCTACACAGATACGCAGTATTTT; CDR3aa: CASSLRAGQGFYTDTQYF; d_gene: TRBD1; j_gene: TRBJ2-3; v_gene: TRBV11-2; abundance: -
CDR3nt: TGTGCCAGCAGTCCGATGGGGACAGGAAACACCATATATTTT; CDR3aa: CASSPMGTGNTIYF; d_gene: -; j_gene: TRBJ1-3; v_gene: TRBV27; abundance: -
CDR3nt: TGCAGTGCTAGAGATCCCCAGACCCAGTACTTC; CDR3aa: CSARDPQTQYF; d_gene: -; j_gene: TRBJ2-5; v_gene: TRBV20-1; abundance: -
CDR3nt: TGTGCCAGCAGCCTACAAGGGGAAGTGGGTTACGAGCAGTACTTC; CDR3aa: CASSLQGEVGYEQYF; d_gene: -; j_gene: TRBJ2-7; v_gene: TRBV7-6; abundance: -
CDR3nt: TGTGCCAGCAGTTTGGGACAGGGTATCGGCCAAGAGACCCAGTACTTC; CDR3aa: CASSLGQGIGQETQYF; d_gene: TRBD1; j_gene: TRBJ2-5; v_gene: TRBV6-5; abundance: -
CDR3nt: TGCGCCAGCAGCTTGGAAGGGCTAGCGGGGACCTACGAGCAGTACTTC; CDR3aa: CASSLEGLAGTYEQYF; d_gene: TRBD2; j_gene: TRBJ2-7; v_gene: TRBV5-1; abundance: -
CDR3nt: TGTGCCAGCAGCGGTCAGGGGGCGAAGGAGACCCAGTACTTC; CDR3aa: CASSGQGAKETQYF; d_gene: TRBD1; j_gene: TRBJ2-5; v_gene: TRBV5-6; abundance: -
CDR3nt: TGTGCCAGCTCACAGGGGCACACCGGGGAGCTGTTTTTT; CDR3aa: CASSQGHTGELFF; d_gene: -; j_gene: TRBJ2-2; v_gene: TRBV18; abundance: -
CDR3nt: TGTGCCAGCACCCCGGGCACCGGGGGTTTCTTT; CDR3aa: CASTPGTGGFF; d_gene: -; j_gene: TRBJ1-1; v_gene: TRBV5-8; abundance: -
CDR3nt: TGCGCCAGCAGCTTGGCTCCGGGCAACAACTATGGCTACACCTTC; CDR3aa: CASSLAPGNNYGYTF; d_gene: -; j_gene: TRBJ1-2; v_gene: TRBV5-1; abundance: -
CDR3nt: TGTGCCTGGAGGCGCACGAAAATAGAGACCCAGTACTTC; CDR3aa: CAWRRTKIETQYF; d_gene: -; j_gene: TRBJ2-5; v_gene: TRBV30; abundance: -
CDR3nt: TGTGCCAGCACGAATTGGGGACAGACTAATCAGCCCCAGCATTTT; CDR3aa: CASTNWGQTNQPQHF; d_gene: TRBD1; j_gene: TRBJ1-5; v_gene: TRBV6-6; abundance: -
CDR3nt: TGTGCCAGCAGCTCGAATAACCCCCGGGACAGGGACGAAAAACTGTTTTTT; CDR3aa: CASSSNNPRDRDEKLFF; d_gene: TRBD1; j_gene: TRBJ1-4; v_gene: TRBV5-5; abundance: -
CDR3nt: TGTGCCAGGAGGTTCCCATCCCCGTACACTGAAGCTTTCTTT; CDR3aa: CARRFPSPYTEAFF; d_gene: -; j_gene: TRBJ1-1; v_gene: TRBV3-1/TRBV3-2; abundance: -
CDR3nt: TGCAGCGTTGGGGACAGGGGGAAACCCTCCAACTATGGCTACACCTTC; CDR3aa: CSVGDRGKPSNYGYTF; d_gene: TRBD1; j_gene: TRBJ1-2; v_gene: TRBV29-1; abundance: once
CDR3nt: TGTGCCAGCAGCCGTAGCGTAAGCGAGCAGTACTTC; CDR3aa: CASSRSVSEQYF; d_gene: -; j_gene: TRBJ2-7; v_gene: TRBV5-6; abundance: few
CDR3nt: TGCAGCGCCTTTAACAATGAGCAGTTCTTC; CDR3aa: CSAFNNEQFF; d_gene: -; j_gene: TRBJ2-1; v_gene: TRBV29-1; abundance: once
CDR3nt: TGTGCCACCAGTGATTCCCCAGCGGGAGGGCATACCGGGGAGCTGTTTTTT; CDR3aa: CATSDSPAGGHTGELFF; d_gene: TRBD2; j_gene: TRBJ2-2; v_gene: TRBV24-1; abundance: -
CDR3nt: TGTGCCAGCAGTGAAACGCAGGGGCAGGGCACCGGGGAGCTGTTTTTT; CDR3aa: CASSETQGQGTGELFF; d_gene: -; j_gene: TRBJ2-2; v_gene: TRBV28; abundance: -
CDR3nt: TGTGCCAGCAGCTTAGTACGGGGGGTGAACACCATATATTTT; CDR3aa: CASSLVRGVNTIYF; d_gene: -; j_gene: TRBJ1-3; v_gene: TRBV7-9; abundance: -
CDR3nt: TGTGCCAGCTCACGGGACGAATTCCAGAATGAAAAACTGTTTTTT; CDR3aa: CASSRDEFQNEKLFF; d_gene: -; j_gene: TRBJ1-4; v_gene: TRBV18; abundance: -
CDR3nt: TGTGCCAGCAGTGTGAGACACTTGAACACCGGGGAGCTGTTTTTT; CDR3aa: CASSVRHLNTGELFF; d_gene: -; j_gene: TRBJ2-2; v_gene: TRBV25-1; abundance: -
CDR3nt: TGTGCCTGGAGTGCATTCCCTCGGACTAGCGGGGGGGCAGATACGCAGTATTTT; CDR3aa: CAWSAFPRTSGGADTQYF; d_gene: TRBD2; j_gene: TRBJ2-3; v_gene: TRBV30; abundance: -
CDR3nt: TGTGCCAGCAACTTCCGGGAGCAACTTACCGGGGAGCTGTTTTTT; CDR3aa: CASNFREQLTGELFF; d_gene: -; j_gene: TRBJ2-2; v_gene: TRBV9; abundance: -
CDR3nt: TGTGCCAGCAGCAGCAGGGAGTCCTACCAAGAGACCCAGTACTTC; CDR3aa: CASSSRESYQETQYF; d_gene: -; j_gene: TRBJ2-5; v_gene: TRBV5-4; abundance: -
CDR3nt: TGTGCCAGCAGCGGTCGACTAGCGGGGATTGGCACCGGGGAGCTGTTTTTT; CDR3aa: CASSGRLAGIGTGELFF; d_gene: TRBD2; j_gene: TRBJ2-2; v_gene: TRBV9; abundance: -
CDR3nt: TGCGCCAGCAGCCAAGGGACGGACAATCAGCCCCAGCATTTT; CDR3aa: CASSQGTDNQPQHF; d_gene: -; j_gene: TRBJ1-5; v_gene: TRBV4-3; abundance: -
CDR3nt: TGTGCCAGCAGTACCACGGACCCGAGGGTTGGGACTGAAGCTTTCTTT; CDR3aa: CASSTTDPRVGTEAFF; d_gene: -; j_gene: TRBJ1-1; v_gene: TRBV16; abundance: -
CDR3nt: TGTGCCAGCAAAGGGGGAGGAATAGACACCGGGGAGCTGTTTTTT; CDR3aa: CASKGGGIDTGELFF; d_gene: -; j_gene: TRBJ2-2; v_gene: TRBV11-2; abundance: -
CDR3nt: TGTGCCATTCGCCGGGGTGAAGGGGCCAACGTCCTGACTTTC; CDR3aa: CAIRRGEGANVLTF; d_gene: -; j_gene: TRBJ2-6; v_gene: TRBV10-3; abundance: -
CDR3nt: TGTGCCAGCAGCTTAGATGGTCGGGGGATCGATGGCTACACCTTC; CDR3aa: CASSLDGRGIDGYTF; d_gene: -; j_gene: TRBJ1-2; v_gene: TRBV11-2; abundance: -
CDR3nt: TGCGCCAGCAGCAAGATCCTAGCGGGAGTTCAAGAGCAGTTCTTC; CDR3aa: CASSKILAGVQEQFF; d_gene: TRBD2; j_gene: TRBJ2-1; v_gene: TRBV5-1; abundance: -